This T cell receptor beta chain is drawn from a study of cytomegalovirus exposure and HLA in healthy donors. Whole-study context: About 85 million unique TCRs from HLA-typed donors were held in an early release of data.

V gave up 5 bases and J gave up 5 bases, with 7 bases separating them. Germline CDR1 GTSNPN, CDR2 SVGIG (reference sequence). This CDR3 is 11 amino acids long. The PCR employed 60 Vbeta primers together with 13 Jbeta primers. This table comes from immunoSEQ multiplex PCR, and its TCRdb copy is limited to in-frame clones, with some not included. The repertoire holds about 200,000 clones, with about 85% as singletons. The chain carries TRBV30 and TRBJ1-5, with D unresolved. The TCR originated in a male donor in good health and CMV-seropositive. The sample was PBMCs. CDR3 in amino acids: CAWGFDQPQHF. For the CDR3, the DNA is TGTGCCTGGGGCTTCGATCAGCCCCAGCATTTT.